A single sample gave rise to the 32 T cell receptor beta chains below, sequenced in a study of neurological immune-mediated disorders. Using its own MiXCR run on the 5' RACE reads, TCRdb lists one record per CDR3 protein. The sample carries roughly 29,000 distinct CDR3 sequences, under 30% recorded once. The source material was CD4+ T cells from blood. The receptors shown here come from a man aged 50 to 59 with HTLV-1-associated myelopathy (HAM/TSP).

The chain combines TRBV29-1 with TRBJ1-1; D call uncertain. The CDR3 covers 12 residues. V was trimmed by 3 bases and J by 2 bases, leaving 7 bases between them. Germline V lookup: CDR1 SQVTM, CDR2 ANQGSEA. CDR3 sequence reads: CSVDQLNTEAFF. CDR3 DNA: TGCAGCGTTGATCAGCTAAACACTGAAGCTTTCTTT.

The sample holds many counts of this clonotype. V is TRBV14 and J is TRBJ2-2; D is possibly TRBD1 (5 bases). V dropped 1 base and J dropped 4 bases, with 10 bases sitting between them. Germline V CDR1 and CDR2: SGHDN, FVKESK. This CDR3 region has 15 residues. For the CDR3, the DNA is TGTGCCAGCAGCCAAGGATCCAGGGTCACCGGGGAGCTGTTTTTT. This gives the protein CASSQGSRVTGELFF. The full variable domain, rest sourced from reference TRBV14 and TRBJ2-2, is EAGVTQFPSHSVIEKGQTVTLRCDPISGHDNLYWYRRVMGKEIKFLLHFVKESKQDESGMPNNRFLAERTGGTYSTLKVQPAELEDSGVYFCASSQGSRVTGELFFGEGSRLTVL.

This clonotype was observed many times. The chain is built from TRBV20-1 and TRBJ2-3; 8 nucleotides match TRBD2. Germline V gene sequence: CDR1 DFQATT, CDR2 SNEGSKA (reference sequence). The trim removed 4 bases at V and 0 bases at J, leaving 0 bases unmatched. The CDR3 has 13 amino acids. The CDR3 here is CSAKRESTDTQYF. The DNA for the CDR3 is TGCAGTGCTAAGCGGGAGAGCACAGATACGCAGTATTTT.

This clonotype was counted ten times or more. The chain links TRBV11-1 to TRBJ1-2, with D hard to call. V was pared by 2 bases and J by 0 bases, with 13 bases between. This CDR3 is 16 amino acids long. The germline gives CDR1 SGHAT, CDR2 FQDESV (reference sequence). For the CDR3, the DNA is TGTGCCAGCAGCTTAACCTGGAGAACAGCTAACTATGGCTACACCTTC. It specifies CASSLTWRTANYGYTF.

This chain joins TRBV4-2 and TRBJ2-1, with unresolved D. CDR1 LGHNA and CDR2 YNFKEQ come from the germline V gene. The CDR3 consists of 15 residues. With 2 bases removed from V and 5 bases from J, the gap between germline ends came to 13 bases. The CDR3 DNA reads as TGTGCCAGCAGCCAATATCATAGTGCTCACAATGAGCAGTTCTTC. Protein: CASSQYHSAHNEQFF.

This clonotype has ten or more counts. J is TRBJ1-1 and V is TRBV18, with 9 bases identical to TRBD1. Germline V gives CDR1 KGHSH, CDR2 LQKENI. CDR3 length equals 17 residues. V lost 1 base and J lost 5; bases outside the gene matches: 11. The CDR3 sequence is CASSPRGQGQGRTEAFF. The CDR3 DNA is TGTGCCAGCTCACCACGGGGACAAGGACAGGGGAGAACTGAAGCTTTCTTT.

In this sample, this clonotype turned up many times. The chain carries TRBV7-2 and TRBJ2-3; either TRBD1 or TRBD2 may supply D (6 bases each). The CDR3 covers 19 residues. V shed 4 bases and J shed 0 bases, with 23 bases lying between them. Germline loops: CDR1 SGHTA, CDR2 FQGNSA. CDR3: CASSSGPGGGLSSTDTQYF. The CDR3 region has the DNA TGTGCCAGCAGCTCCGGCCCCGGGGGCGGGCTTAGTAGCACAGATACGCAGTATTTT.

Many counts were recorded for this clonotype. This chain joins TRBV24-1 and TRBJ2-7; D perhaps matches TRBD1 (6 bases). Germline V gene lookup returns CDR1 KGHDR and CDR2 SFDVKD. This CDR3 contains 20 residues. V lost 4 bases and J lost 0, with 27 bases in between. This CDR3 reads CATSEKDGRGSSSNSYEQYF. The CDR3 region has the DNA TGTGCCACCAGTGAAAAGGACGGAAGGGGGTCGTCCTCAAACTCCTACGAGCAGTACTTC.

This clonotype was found many times. Here the CDR3 DNA reads TGTGCCGGTCGGAGCGGGGGGCGCACCGGGGAGCTGTTTTTT. Residues: CAGRSGGRTGELFF. The chain has TRBV2 and TRBJ2-2; 9 bases line up with TRBD2. The CDR3 is made up of 14 amino acids. The junction had 8 bases not matched to a gene; V was cut back by 11 bases and J by 4 bases. Germline V CDR1 and CDR2: SNHLY, FYNNEI. The variable domain in full, with the rest retrieved from reference TRBV2 and TRBJ2-2, is EPEVTQTPSHQVTQMGQEVILRCVPISNHLYFYWYRQILGQKVEFLVSFYNNEISEKSEIFDDQFSVERPDGSNFTLKIRSTKLEDSAMYFCAGRSGGRTGELFFGEGSRLTVL.

This clonotype was seen ten or more times. The chain has TRBV7-6 and TRBJ2-7; D is tentatively TRBD1 or TRBD2 (5 bases each). Germline V gene lookup returns CDR1 SGHVS and CDR2 FNYEAQ. CDR3 length equals 19 residues. V dropped 5 bases and J dropped 3 bases, with 29 bases sitting between them. As DNA, the CDR3 is TGTGCCAGCAGCCCGCAGGCCGGGTCGGGAACCTCAAGGGGCTACGAGCAGTACTTC. Its protein is CASSPQAGSGTSRGYEQYF.

The rearrangement uses TRBV5-1 and TRBJ1-1; TRBD1 matches 8 bases. Germline CDR1 reads SGHRS; CDR2 reads YFSETQ. Trimming cost V 0 bases and J 4 bases; bases outside gene matches: 5. This CDR3 region has 15 residues. The CDR3 DNA reads as TGCGCCAGCAGCTTGGAAAGGACAGGGCTCACTGAAGCTTTCTTT. It codes for CASSLERTGLTEAFF.

Notes on this clonotype: One end of the junction fails to match germline, which may point to a read error. This chain uses TRBV18 with TRBJ1-4; no reliable D call. Germline CDR1 KGHSH, CDR2 LQKENI. The CDR3 covers 16 residues. The CDR3 DNA is TGTGCCAACTCACTGCGTCGTTGGGCCACTAATGAAAAACTGTTTTTT. Amino acid sequence: CANSLRRWATNEKLFF.

This clonotype has just a few counts. The J gene is TRBJ1-5, the V gene TRBV12-3 or TRBV12-4, with D possibly being TRBD1 (5 bases). Trimming removed 7 bases from V and 3 bases from J, with 13 bases in between. The CDR3 runs 14 residues. Here the CDR3 reads CASTRQSPNQPQHF. CDR3 in DNA: TGTGCCAGCACCAGACAGAGCCCCAATCAGCCCCAGCATTTT.

The chain combines TRBV12-3 or TRBV12-4 with TRBJ1-5; D not certain. V was cut by 0 bases and J by 3 bases, with 6 bases left in between. The CDR3 is 14 residues long. CDR3 protein: CASSLAWDNQPQHF. The CDR3 DNA reads TGTGCCAGCAGTTTAGCTTGGGACAATCAGCCCCAGCATTTT.

This chain connects TRBV7-2 to TRBJ2-7; D possibly corresponds to TRBD1 (6 bases). Germline-derived CDR1 and CDR2 are SGHTA and FQGNSA. Deletions cut 5 bases from V and 0 bases from J, with 17 bases between. The CDR3 contains 16 residues. In DNA form, the CDR3 reads TGTGCCAGCAGCCCAAACAGGGCCTGGAGCTCCTACGAGCAGTACTTC. Its translation: CASSPNRAWSSYEQYF.

This clonotype was seen at least ten times. V gene TRBV5-5 combines with J gene TRBJ1-1; tentative D call: TRBD1 (5 bases). Trimming stripped 7 bases from V and 4 bases from J, with 20 bases between. Germline CDR1 reads SGHKS; CDR2 reads YYEKEE (reference sequence). The length of the CDR3 is 15 residues. As DNA, the CDR3 is TGTGCCAGCTATAGCCACCTACTCGGGGGCACTGAAGCTTTCTTT. Translation gives CASYSHLLGGTEAFF.

This clonotype occurred many times. This sequence joins TRBV6-1 and TRBJ2-7; D gene ambiguous. Germline lookup yields CDR1 MNHNS and CDR2 SASEGT. There are 12 residues in the CDR3. V lost 10 bases and J 3 bases, leaving 13 bases between the germline ends. In nucleotides, the CDR3 is TGTGCCACCATCAAGGTTATCTACGAGCAGTACTTC. It yields the protein CATIKVIYEQYF.

This clonotype was counted ten times or more. The rearrangement joins TRBV24-1 to TRBJ2-1; D not resolved. Trimming left V 6 bases short and J 10 bases short, with 18 bases between. Germline V gene sequence: CDR1 KGHDR, CDR2 SFDVKD. This CDR3 has 14 amino acids. CDR3 bases: TGTGCCACCAGTCCTCCCGGGCCCTACGGGGAGCAGTTCTTC. Translated: CATSPPGPYGEQFF.

This clonotype was detected only once. V gene TRBV4-1 combines with J gene TRBJ2-7, with 9 bases aligning to TRBD1. The V gene's germline CDR1 is MGHRA and CDR2 YSYEKL. The CDR3 runs 14 residues. V dropped 3 bases and J dropped 7; count of bases not matched to a gene: 7. The CDR3: CASSQEQGAGEQYF. The CDR3 region has the DNA TGCGCCAGCAGCCAGGAACAGGGGGCGGGGGAGCAGTACTTC.

In its sample, this clonotype was seen many times. The chain is built from TRBV2 and TRBJ2-7, with TRBD1 matching 9 bases. The trim removed 1 base at V and 4 bases at J, leaving 5 bases unmatched. This CDR3 has 15 residues. Germline V CDR1 and CDR2: SNHLY, FYNNEI. CDR3 protein: CASSEEGTGSYEQYF. DNA for the CDR3: TGTGCCAGCAGTGAAGAAGGGACAGGGTCATACGAGCAGTACTTC.

This clonotype occurred many times. The chain joins TRBV5-1 to TRBJ1-1; D perhaps matches TRBD1 (5 bases). Germline V gives CDR1 SGHRS, CDR2 YFSETQ. This CDR3 has 15 amino acids. V was pared by 0 bases and J by 4 bases, with 13 bases between. CDR3 nucleotides: TGCGCCAGCAGCTTGGTAGAGGGGTTGAGCACTGAAGCTTTCTTT. Its translation: CASSLVEGLSTEAFF.

This clonotype was counted at least ten times. The CDR3: CASSLGGGRNQPQHF. The DNA of the CDR3 is TGTGCCAGCAGCCTTGGGGGAGGCCGCAATCAGCCCCAGCATTTT. The rearrangement links TRBV7-2 to TRBJ1-5; weak D call: TRBD1 (5 bases). In germline, CDR1 is SGHTA, CDR2 FQGNSA. Trimming left V 5 bases short and J 2 bases short, with 13 bases between. This CDR3 comprises 15 residues.

This clonotype was observed at least ten times. This chain joins TRBV3-1 and TRBJ2-1; D not certain. Germline CDR1 is LGHDT and CDR2 is YNNKEL (reference sequence). Trimming cost V 0 bases and J 14 bases, with 14 bases left between them. This CDR3 is built from 13 residues. CDR3 sequence reads: CASSQDIQSVEFF. The DNA for the CDR3 is TGTGCCAGCAGCCAAGATATTCAGTCGGTGGAGTTCTTC.

This clonotype was found many times. The CDR3 region is CASTDRQGDGEAFF. The CDR3 nucleotides are TGCGCCAGCACCGACCGACAGGGGGACGGTGAAGCTTTCTTT. The rearrangement uses TRBV5-1 and TRBJ1-1; 9 nucleotides align to TRBD1. Per the germline V gene, CDR1 is SGHRS and CDR2 is YFSETQ. Trimming removed 6 bases from V and 7 bases from J; junction bases left unmatched: 10. This CDR3 has 14 residues.

Ten or more counts support this clonotype. The chain combines TRBV7-8 with TRBJ2-3; 9 nucleotides line up with TRBD1. Germline CDR1 reads SGHVS; CDR2 reads FQNEAQ. V was pared by 2 bases and J by 1 base, with 4 bases of the junction left unmatched. The CDR3 extends over 16 amino acids. The CDR3 DNA follows: TGTGCCAGCAGCTTACAAGGGACAGGGCGCACAGATACGCAGTATTTT. It encodes CASSLQGTGRTDTQYF.

This clonotype was observed many times. The rearrangement links TRBV20-1 to TRBJ1-5, with D tentatively TRBD1 (5 bases). Germline CDR1 and CDR2: DFQATT and SNEGSKA (reference sequence). Deletions cut 5 bases from V and 4 bases from J, with 12 bases between. This CDR3 comprises 13 residues. This CDR3 is CSAQTAGNQPQHF. For the CDR3, the DNA is TGCAGTGCTCAGACTGCAGGGAATCAGCCCCAGCATTTT.

The chain is built from TRBV25-1 and TRBJ2-1; D remains ambiguous. This CDR3 contains 11 residues. With 1 base removed from V and 13 bases from J, the gap between germline ends came to 8 bases. Germline CDR1 and CDR2: MGHDK and SYGVNS. The DNA for the CDR3 is TGTGCCAGCAGTGAATTCGTCCGCCAGTTCTTC. This gives the protein CASSEFVRQFF.

There are many counts of this clonotype. The CDR3 DNA sequence: TGTGCCAGCAGCCAAGGACAGGGCGGTGAAAAACTGTTTTTT. Translation: CASSQGQGGEKLFF. J is TRBJ1-4 and V is TRBV7-6; 8 nucleotides line up with TRBD1. J was trimmed by 7 bases and V by 5 bases; bases with no gene match: 6. This CDR3 comprises 14 residues. CDR1 is SGHVS, CDR2 FNYEAQ, per germline.

In this sample, this clonotype turned up once. The chain carries TRBV20-1 and TRBJ2-7; tentative D call: TRBD1 (5 bases). Trimming pared 7 bases from V and 5 bases from J, leaving 15 bases between. CDR1 and CDR2 from the germline V gene are DFQATT and SNEGSKA (reference sequence). The CDR3 totals 12 residues. CDR3 sequence: CSGQGPNHEQYF. CDR3 bases: TGCAGTGGGCAGGGTCCGAACCACGAGCAGTACTTC.

The sample holds many counts of this clonotype. The CDR3 nucleotides are TGCAGTGCTAGACTTTTAGCGTCCCTGGGCTATGAGCAGTTCTTC. Translating it yields CSARLLASLGYEQFF. The V call is TRBV20-1, the J call TRBJ2-1, with TRBD2 as a possible D gene (5 bases). Germline CDR1 DFQATT, CDR2 SNEGSKA (reference sequence). This CDR3 has 15 residues. V lost 2 bases to trimming and J lost 8 bases, with 19 bases between them.

In this sample, this clonotype turned up many times. The J gene is TRBJ2-5, the V gene TRBV5-1; no definite D call. Germline V gives CDR1 SGHRS, CDR2 YFSETQ. V was trimmed by 2 bases and J by 2 bases, leaving 10 bases between them. This CDR3 region has 14 residues. The CDR3 reads CASSLGILQETQYF. CDR3 nucleotide sequence: TGCGCCAGCAGCTTAGGGATCCTGCAAGAGACCCAGTACTTC.

The table lists this clonotype with a count of one. The rearrangement links TRBV6-6 to TRBJ2-2, with 8 nucleotides matching TRBD1. V lost 2 bases to trimming and J lost 4 bases; unmatched junction nucleotides: 6. Germline CDR1 and CDR2: MNHNY and SVGAGI (reference sequence). This CDR3 has 16 amino acids. In nucleotides, the CDR3 is TGTGCCAGCAGTTACCCCCAGGGGGCGGTCACCGGGGAGCTGTTTTTT. Translation gives CASSYPQGAVTGELFF.